Described below is a single T cell receptor (beta chain) sequence and its context. Antigen unknown. The data were obtained in a study of vaccination and CD4 T cells after COVID-19. Germline V lookup: CDR1 MGHRA, CDR2 YSYEKL. Trimming left V 4 bases short and J 2 bases short, with 18 bases between. This CDR3 comprises 17 residues. Treatment defined: roughly ten-day PBMC culture with coronavirus spike peptide pools or control peptides (ViraFEST assay). Pre-COVID-19 pandemic sampling (2011-2018) yielded the unexposed donor's CD4+ T cells. Fresh IL-2 medium replaced half the culture medium on days 3 and 7. The Oncomine TCR Beta short-read assay generated sequence data from the DNA of cultured CD4+ T cells. DNA came from CD4+ T cells after culture. One entry per CDR3 protein, called by TCRdb with MiXCR from the PCR reads. The profile shows roughly 7,600 distinct CDR3 sequences, roughly 30% of them singletons.

The sample taken for sequencing was CD4+ T cells from blood, cultured in vitro. The chain joins TRBV4-1 to TRBJ1-3; D is unresolved. The TCR was taken from a human donor in good health. CDR3 sequence (DNA): TGCGCCAGCAGCCCGACCCTGACAAGGGCGACTGGAAACACCATATATTTT. The encoded protein is CASSPTLTRATGNTIYF.